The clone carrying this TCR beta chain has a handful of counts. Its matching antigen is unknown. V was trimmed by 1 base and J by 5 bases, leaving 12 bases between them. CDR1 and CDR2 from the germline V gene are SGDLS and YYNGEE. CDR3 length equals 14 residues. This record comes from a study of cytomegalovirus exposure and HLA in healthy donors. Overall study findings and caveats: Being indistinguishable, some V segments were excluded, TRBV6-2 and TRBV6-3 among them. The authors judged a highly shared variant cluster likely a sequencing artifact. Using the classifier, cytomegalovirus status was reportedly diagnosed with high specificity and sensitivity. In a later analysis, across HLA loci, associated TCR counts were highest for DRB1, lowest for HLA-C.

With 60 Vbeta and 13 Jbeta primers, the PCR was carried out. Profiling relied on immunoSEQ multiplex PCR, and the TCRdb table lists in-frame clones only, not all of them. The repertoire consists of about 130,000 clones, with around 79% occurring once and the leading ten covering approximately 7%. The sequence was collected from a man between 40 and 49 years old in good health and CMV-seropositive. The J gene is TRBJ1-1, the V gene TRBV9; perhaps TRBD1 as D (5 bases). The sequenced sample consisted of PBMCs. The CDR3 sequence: CASSVHGGDTEAFF. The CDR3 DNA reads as TGTGCCAGCAGCGTACACGGGGGTGATACTGAAGCTTTCTTT.